This TCR beta chain was profiled in a study of cytomegalovirus exposure and HLA in healthy donors. Whole-study findings and limits: Earlier results showed most TCR beta V segments being productive about 87% or about 30% of the time.

The PCR made use of 60 Vbeta and 13 Jbeta primers. As handled by the study authors: A follow-up analysis tallied 65 million to 80 million unique TCR beta chains, some 11 million shared. Method: immunoSEQ multiplex PCR; TCRdb's copy keeps in-frame clones and lacks some. V, J and clone size are those of that table, while D and trimming were read from the DNA. The data show 100,000 to 150,000 clones, about 81% seen once. The sample holds a few counts of this clone. The antigen is not known. This TCR derives from a middle-aged woman in good health and CMV-seropositive. Sequencing was performed on PBMCs.

The CDR3 DNA sequence: TGTGCCAGCAGCTTCTACTACGGGACAGGGAAGAGTAGCAATCAGCCCCAGCATTTT. Amino acid sequence: CASSFYYGTGKSSNQPQHF. J is TRBJ1-5 and V is TRBV7-9; 9 nucleotides align to TRBD1. Per the germline V gene, CDR1 is SEHNR and CDR2 is FQNEAQ (reference sequence). The CDR3 spans 19 residues. With V trimmed by 3 bases and J by 0 bases, 12 bases remained unmatched. Combining the CDR3 with reference TRBV7-9 and TRBJ1-5 gives the whole variable domain DTGVSQNPRHKITKRGQNVTFRCDPISEHNRLYWYRQTLGQGPEFLTYFQNEAQLEKSRLLSDRFSAERPKGSFSTLEIQRTEQGDSAMYLCASSFYYGTGKSSNQPQHFGDGTRLSIL.